This TCR beta chain was observed in a study of T-cell reconstitution after alpha-beta-depleted transplantation in children. Study-level results: The study reportedly traced alpha-beta T cells about two months after transplant to several hundred expanded graft clones. One year after transplant, T-cell counts and diversity came mostly from newly produced T cells. Recipient T cells and thymic progenitors that survived gave rise to the high TCRbeta diversity observed at day 60 in some patients.

V lost 5 bases to trimming and J lost 1 base, with 14 bases between them. The CDR3 extends over 15 amino acids. The germline V gene has CDR1 SGHTA and CDR2 FQGNSA. TCRbeta library construction was performed incorporating unique molecular identifiers. TCRdb processed the PCR reads anew with MiXCR; each CDR3 protein has one entry. The sample includes about 27,000 distinct CDR3 sequences, 15% to 20% seen only once; the top ten take over 30%. On this clonotype itself: Antigen specificity is unknown.

This clonotype originated in a male patient between 2 and 10 years old who had a stem cell transplant for acute lymphoblastic leukemia, so the T cells may come from the graft donor. Sequencing used PBMCs, mostly from graft donor cells, obtained 60 days after TCRalphabeta/CD19-depleted stem cell transplant. The rearrangement joins TRBV7-2 to TRBJ1-1; D is perhaps TRBD1 (5 bases). CDR3 in amino acids: CASSRQGNRNTEAFF. CDR3 coding DNA: TGTGCCAGCAGCCGCCAGGGAAATAGGAACACTGAAGCTTTCTTT.